This T cell receptor (beta chain) was identified during a study of T cell changes during pregnancy in multiple sclerosis. Germline values: CDR1 MDHEN, CDR2 SYDVKM. Trimming removed 7 bases from V and 4 bases from J; junction bases left unmatched: 8. The CDR3 length is 14 residues. The method was immunoSEQ multiplex PCR; TCRdb's version includes in-frame clones alone and lacks a portion of them. The sample has about 72,000 clones, 91% seen once. There are a few counts of this clone. Sequencing was performed on peripheral blood, taken in the third trimester of pregnancy. The clonotype was recovered from a female donor in good health, enrolled as a control in a pregnancy study. The genes are TRBV28 and TRBJ1-1; 8 bases are shared with TRBD1. CDR3: CASTSLTGGTEAFF. CDR3 in DNA: TGTGCCAGCACCTCTCTCACAGGGGGCACTGAAGCTTTCTTT.